This entry concerns a single T cell receptor beta chain. Its antigen is as yet unknown. This CDR3 comprises 17 residues. The source of the sample is a study of shared clonotypes between healthy human individuals. As for the study in general: A donor's plate count was three for CD4 naive and three for CD4 memory; CD8 naive had two and CD8 memory one. Study-level points and caveats: Clonotypes shared by all four sorted-subset donors had higher generation probabilities than non-shared clonotypes.

At the deep level, the assay was run. The protocol was immunoSEQ multiplex PCR, while the TCRdb copy is restricted to in-frame clones and leaves out a portion. The table records roughly 2.4 million clones, around 95% of them present only once. Sequenced sample: naive CD4+ T cells sorted from blood. Indicated subset: CD45RA+ positively selected. The sequence came from a man between 18 and 29 years old in good health. V gene TRBV1 combines with J gene TRBJ2-7; the table assigns TRBD2, which was not confirmed against the DNA. TRBV1 is shown as a pseudogene. The CDR3 DNA is TGCACCAGCAGCCCGGCTAGCGGGGCTAATCAATCCTACGAGCAGTACTTC. It translates to CTSSPASGANQSYEQYF.